The source of this T cell receptor beta chain is a study of OX40 agonist ivuxolimab in advanced cancers. For the study at large: With ivuxolimab, an agonistic anti-OX40 (CD134) antibody, patients were treated. The dose of intravenous ivuxolimab that patients received every 2 weeks ranged from 0.01 to 10 mg/kg. The study's findings and limits: Those patients achieving a partial response at 0.1-3.0 mg/kg showed among the lowest clonal expansion.

TCRdb's copy holds only in-frame clones and misses some; the assay was immunoSEQ multiplex PCR. The data contain 65,000 to 85,000 clones, approximately 85% of them singletons. Germline values: CDR1 KGHSH, CDR2 LQKENI. V lost 4 bases to trimming and J lost 3 bases; unmatched junction nucleotides: 2. The CDR3 has 15 residues. Details on this clone: The antigen is not known.

The chain combines TRBV18 with TRBJ2-2, with 10 bases lining up with TRBD1. Sequenced material: CD4+ or CD8+ T cells sorted from blood, taken in a trial of the OX40 agonist ivuxolimab. The clonotype comes from an adult with an advanced solid tumor such as melanoma, head and neck, liver or kidney cancer. The CDR3 loop reads CASSRGTGDTGELFF. Written as DNA, the CDR3 is TGTGCCAGCTCACGAGGGACAGGGGACACCGGGGAGCTGTTTTTT.